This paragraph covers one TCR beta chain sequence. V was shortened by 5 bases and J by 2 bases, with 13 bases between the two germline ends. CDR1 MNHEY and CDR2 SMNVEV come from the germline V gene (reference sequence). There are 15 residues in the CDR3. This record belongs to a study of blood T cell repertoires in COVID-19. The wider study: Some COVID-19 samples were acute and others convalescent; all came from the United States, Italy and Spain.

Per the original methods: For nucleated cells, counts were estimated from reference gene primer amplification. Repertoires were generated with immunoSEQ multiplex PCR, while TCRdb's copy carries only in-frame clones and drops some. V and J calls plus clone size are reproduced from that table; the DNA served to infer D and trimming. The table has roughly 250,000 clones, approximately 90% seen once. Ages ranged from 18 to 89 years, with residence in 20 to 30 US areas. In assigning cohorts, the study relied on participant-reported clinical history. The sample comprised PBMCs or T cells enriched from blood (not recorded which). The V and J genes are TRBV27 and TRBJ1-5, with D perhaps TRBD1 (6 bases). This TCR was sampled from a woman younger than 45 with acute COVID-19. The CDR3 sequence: CASSLYRDGNQPQHF. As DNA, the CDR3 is TGTGCCAGCAGTCTCTACAGGGATGGCAATCAGCCCCAGCATTTT.